This T cell receptor (beta chain) was recorded in a study of blood T cell repertoires in COVID-19. About the research overall: Specimens from acute and convalescent COVID-19 originated in the United States, Italy and Spain. PBMCs, B-cell-depleted T cells, or T cells provided the cDNA or gDNA that made up the material.

The CDR3 has 18 amino acids. Germline-derived CDR1 and CDR2 are LGHDT and YNNKEL (reference sequence). With 3 bases clipped from V and 0 bases from J, the junction kept 11 bases outside the gene matches. As originally analysed: Estimated nucleated cell counts came from reference gene primer amplification. Sequencing used immunoSEQ multiplex PCR; TCRdb keeps in-frame clones, though not all of them. V and J calls and clone size are those listed in that table; D and trimming were worked out from the DNA. The table lists a few hundred thousand clones, about four fifths of them singletons. The chain combines TRBV3-1 (or the pseudogene TRBV3-2) with TRBJ2-5; 9 bases match TRBD1. This clonotype originated in a woman aged 50 to 60 with acute or convalescent COVID-19. The sequenced material came from peripheral blood. DNA of the CDR3: TGTGCCAGCAGCCACCGGACAGGGGCCGTTCAGTACCAAGAGACCCAGTACTTC. It specifies CASSHRTGAVQYQETQYF.